This T cell receptor beta chain was identified during a study of blood T cell repertoires in COVID-19. This CDR3 has 14 residues. The germline gives CDR1 LGHDT, CDR2 YNNKEL (reference sequence). V lost 1 base to trimming and J lost 1 base; unmatched junction nucleotides: 0. This clone was seen only once. Sequencing was performed with immunoSEQ multiplex PCR; in TCRdb, only in-frame clones are kept and a portion is missing. Altogether 150,000 to 200,000 clones are present, approximately 87% being singletons, with the ten largest covering approximately 6.6%. The V and J genes are TRBV3-1 (or the pseudogene TRBV3-2) and TRBJ1-1; 7 positions match TRBD1. Sequences were obtained from PBMCs or T cells enriched from blood (not recorded which). This TCR was sampled from a woman between 45 and 65 years old who had recovered from COVID-19. The CDR3 region is CASSQGTGNTEAFF. The CDR3 DNA reads as TGTGCCAGCAGCCAAGGGACAGGGAACACTGAAGCTTTCTTT.